This passage covers 10 T cell receptor beta chains from one sample sequenced in a study of cytomegalovirus exposure and HLA in healthy donors. A multiplex PCR was run with 60 Vbeta primers and 13 Jbeta primers. This table comes from immunoSEQ multiplex PCR, and its TCRdb copy is limited to in-frame clones, with some not included. The sample has 150,000 to 200,000 clones, 80% seen once. The source material was PBMCs. These receptors came from a man between 25 and 39 years old in good health and CMV-seronegative.

The genes are TRBV7-9 and TRBJ2-5; 7 bases agree with TRBD2. With 5 bases clipped from V and 1 base from J, the junction kept 13 bases outside the gene matches. CDR1 is SEHNR and CDR2 is FQNEAQ in the germline V gene (reference sequence). This CDR3 is built from 17 residues. CDR3 region: CASSLPPTSRRQETQYF. Written as DNA, the CDR3 is TGTGCCAGCAGCCTGCCTCCGACTAGCAGACGCCAAGAGACCCAGTACTTC.

This clone was found a few times. The chain couples TRBV30 to TRBJ2-3; 7 bases line up with TRBD1. There are 13 residues in the CDR3. The trim removed 3 bases at V and 5 bases at J, leaving 5 bases unmatched. The germline V gene has CDR1 GTSNPN and CDR2 SVGIG (reference sequence). The CDR3 sequence: CAWRTRGLDTQYF. The CDR3 DNA sequence: TGTGCCTGGAGAACAAGGGGGCTAGATACGCAGTATTTT.

This chain connects TRBV11-3 to TRBJ2-1, with 7 bases lining up with TRBD2. V shed 1 base, J shed 4 bases, and the junction held 7 bases outside the gene matches. Germline CDR1 and CDR2: SGHNT and YENEEA. The CDR3 contains 16 residues. The CDR3 nucleotides read TGTGCCAGCAGCTTAGGGGCTAGCGGTATTTACAATGAGCAGTTCTTC. Amino acid sequence: CASSLGASGIYNEQFF.

This clone was seen a few times. CDR3 nucleotides: TGTGCCAGCAGTCCGGCGCCGGGAAATCAGCCCCAGCATTTT. It encodes CASSPAPGNQPQHF. J is TRBJ1-5 and V is TRBV7-8; D remains ambiguous. The germline V gene has CDR1 SGHVS and CDR2 FQNEAQ. V shed 6 bases and J shed 4 bases, with 13 bases lying between them. This CDR3 has 14 residues. The entire variable domain, with the rest obtained from reference TRBV7-8 and TRBJ1-5, is as follows: GAGVSQSPRYKVAKRGQDVALRCDPISGHVSLFWYQQALGQGPEFLTYFQNEAQLDKSGLPSDRFFAERPEGSVSTLKIQRTQQEDSAVYLCASSPAPGNQPQHFGDGTRLSIL.

The chain recombines TRBV6-5 with TRBJ1-4, with 8 bases lining up with TRBD1. The CDR3 extends over 15 amino acids. Trimming took 6 bases from V and 8 from J; bases not matched to a gene: 11. Germline CDR1 MNHEY, CDR2 SVGAGI. The CDR3 protein is CASSFLTGAVEKLFF. As DNA, the CDR3 is TGTGCCAGCAGCTTCCTGACAGGGGCGGTGGAAAAACTGTTTTTT.

V and J are TRBV7-8 and TRBJ2-7; D unclear. The CDR3 sequence is 15 residues long. V was cut by 2 bases and J by 3 bases, with 14 bases left in between. Germline V gene data show CDR1 as SGHVS and CDR2 as FQNEAQ. The CDR3 DNA reads TGTGCCAGCAGCTTAAGACGCGGAATGATCTACGAGCAGTACTTC. Residues: CASSLRRGMIYEQYF.

The V gene is TRBV2, the J gene TRBJ2-1; D may be TRBD2 (6 bases). The CDR3 has 14 amino acids. The germline V gene encodes CDR1 SNHLY and CDR2 FYNNEI. V lost 4 bases, J lost 7 bases, and 14 bases lay in between. This CDR3 reads CASSGATSLNEQFF. Written as DNA, the CDR3 is TGTGCCAGCAGTGGGGCCACTAGCTTGAATGAGCAGTTCTTC.

The genes are TRBV11-2 and TRBJ2-1, with 9 nucleotides matching TRBD2. The germline V gene encodes CDR1 SGHAT and CDR2 FQNNGV. The CDR3 sequence is 15 residues long. The trim removed 5 bases at V and 8 bases at J, leaving 10 bases unmatched. The CDR3 coding sequence is TGTGCCAGCAGCCTCGGGGCGGGAGGGGTCCATGAGCAGTTCTTC. This sequence encodes CASSLGAGGVHEQFF. Full variable domain (missing parts from reference TRBV11-2 and TRBJ2-1): EAGVAQSPRYKIIEKRQSVAFWCNPISGHATLYWYQQILGQGPKLLIQFQNNGVVDDSQLPKDRFSAERLKGVDSTLKIQPAKLEDSAVYLCASSLGAGGVHEQFFGPGTRLTVL.

This clone was observed a few times. This rearrangement joins TRBV5-1 to TRBJ1-6; 9 nucleotides line up with TRBD1. The CDR3 sequence is 14 residues long. Germline trimming cut 4 bases from V and 7 bases from J; bases unmatched to any gene: 3. The germline V gene has CDR1 SGHRS and CDR2 YFSETQ. CDR3 coding DNA: TGCGCCAGCAGCAGGGGACAGGGCAATTCACCCCTCCACTTT. It encodes CASSRGQGNSPLHF.

The chain has TRBV9 and TRBJ2-1, with 7 bases identical to TRBD1. Trimming cost V 2 bases and J 5 bases; bases outside gene matches: 4. Germline V lookup: CDR1 SGDLS, CDR2 YYNGEE. The CDR3 loop spans 14 amino acids. CDR3 sequence (DNA): TGTGCCAGCAGCGTGACAGGGCGGGACAATGAGCAGTTCTTC. Translated: CASSVTGRDNEQFF.